The sequence of this TCR beta chain was determined in a study of cytomegalovirus exposure and HLA in healthy donors. Study observations and caveats: Per a later analysis, 15,000 to 20,000 TCR beta sequences showed association with HLA alleles at 0.05 false discovery rate.

As for this clone: What it binds is not known.

This PCR relied on a set of 60 Vbeta primers and 13 Jbeta primers. Generated by immunoSEQ multiplex PCR, the TCRdb table keeps only in-frame clones and is missing some. The data hold some 160,000 clones, with around three quarters observed a single time. CDR3 size: 20 residues. Germline trimming cut 5 bases from V and 0 bases from J; bases unmatched to any gene: 19. The germline V gene encodes CDR1 PRHDT and CDR2 FYEKMQ (reference sequence). The sequence was collected from a woman in her forties in good health and CMV-seronegative. The V gene is TRBV13, the J gene TRBJ1-3; 7 bases are a match to TRBD1. Sequenced input: PBMCs. The CDR3 region has the DNA TGTGCCAGCAGCCAAGGACAGGTGGGCGCATCCCTCCCCTCTGGAAACACCATATATTTT. It specifies CASSQGQVGASLPSGNTIYF.